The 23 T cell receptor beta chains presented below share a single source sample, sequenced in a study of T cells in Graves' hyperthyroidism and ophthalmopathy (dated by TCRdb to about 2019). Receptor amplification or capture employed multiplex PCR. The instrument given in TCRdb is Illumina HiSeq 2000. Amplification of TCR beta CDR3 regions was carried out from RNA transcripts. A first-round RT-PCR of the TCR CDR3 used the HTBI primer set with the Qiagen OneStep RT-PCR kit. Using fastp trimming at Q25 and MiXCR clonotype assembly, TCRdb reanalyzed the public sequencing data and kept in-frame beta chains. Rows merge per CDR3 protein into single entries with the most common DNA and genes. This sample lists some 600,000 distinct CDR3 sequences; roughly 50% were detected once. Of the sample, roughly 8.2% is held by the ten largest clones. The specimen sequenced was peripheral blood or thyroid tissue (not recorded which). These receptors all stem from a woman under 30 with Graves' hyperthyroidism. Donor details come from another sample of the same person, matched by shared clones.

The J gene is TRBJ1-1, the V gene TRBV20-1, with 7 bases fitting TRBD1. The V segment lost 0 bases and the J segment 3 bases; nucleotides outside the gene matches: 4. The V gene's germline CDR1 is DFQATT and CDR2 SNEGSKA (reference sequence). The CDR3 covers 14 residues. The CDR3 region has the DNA TGCAGTGCTAGAGACCCAGGGGGTTACACTGAAGCTTTCTTT. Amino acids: CSARDPGGYTEAFF.

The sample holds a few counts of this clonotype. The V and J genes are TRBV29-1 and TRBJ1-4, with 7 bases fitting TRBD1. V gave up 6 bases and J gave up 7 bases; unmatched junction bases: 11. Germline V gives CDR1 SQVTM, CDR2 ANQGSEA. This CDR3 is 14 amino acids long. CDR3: CSVKGQVTGEKLFF. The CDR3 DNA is TGCAGCGTGAAAGGACAGGTGACGGGTGAAAAACTGTTTTTT.

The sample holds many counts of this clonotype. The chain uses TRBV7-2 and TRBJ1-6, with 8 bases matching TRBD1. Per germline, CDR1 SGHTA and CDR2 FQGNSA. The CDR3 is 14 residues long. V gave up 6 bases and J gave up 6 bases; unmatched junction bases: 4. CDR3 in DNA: TGTGCCAGCAGTCCAGACAGGGGTAATTCACCCCTCCACTTT. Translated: CASSPDRGNSPLHF.

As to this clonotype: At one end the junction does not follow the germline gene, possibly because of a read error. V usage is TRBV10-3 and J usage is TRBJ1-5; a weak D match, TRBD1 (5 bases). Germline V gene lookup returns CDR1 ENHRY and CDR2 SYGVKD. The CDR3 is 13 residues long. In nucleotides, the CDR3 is TGTGCCAGCAGTTACGAGGGGAGACAGCCCCAGCATTTT. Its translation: CASSYEGRQPQHF.

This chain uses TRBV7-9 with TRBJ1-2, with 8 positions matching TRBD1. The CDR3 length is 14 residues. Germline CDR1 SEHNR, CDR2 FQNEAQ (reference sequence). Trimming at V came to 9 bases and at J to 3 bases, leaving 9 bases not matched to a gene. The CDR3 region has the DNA TGTGCCAGTAAGAGGACAGGGCTCGACTATGGCTACACCTTC. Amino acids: CASKRTGLDYGYTF. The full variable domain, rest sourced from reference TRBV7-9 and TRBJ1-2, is DTGVSQNPRHKITKRGQNVTFRCDPISEHNRLYWYRQTLGQGPEFLTYFQNEAQLEKSRLLSDRFSAERPKGSFSTLEIQRTEQGDSAMYLCASKRTGLDYGYTFGSGTRLTVV.

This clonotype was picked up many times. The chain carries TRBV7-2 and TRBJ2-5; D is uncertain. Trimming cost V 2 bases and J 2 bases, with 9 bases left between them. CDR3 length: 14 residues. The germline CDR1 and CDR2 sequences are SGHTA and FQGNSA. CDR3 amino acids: CASSLSLGQETQYF. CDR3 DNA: TGTGCCAGCAGCTTATCCCTCGGACAAGAGACCCAGTACTTC. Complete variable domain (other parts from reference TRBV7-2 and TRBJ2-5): GAGVSQSPSNKVTEKGKDVELRCDPISGHTALYWYRQSLGQGLEFLIYFQGNSAPDKSGLPSDRFSAERTGGSVSTLTIQRTQQEDSAVYLCASSLSLGQETQYFGPGTRLLVL.

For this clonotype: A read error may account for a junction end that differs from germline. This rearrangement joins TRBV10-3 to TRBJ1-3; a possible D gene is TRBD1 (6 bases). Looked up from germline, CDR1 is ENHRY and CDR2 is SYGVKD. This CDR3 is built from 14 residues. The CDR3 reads CATETGYSGDTIYF. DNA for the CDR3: TGTGCCACAGAAACAGGGTATTCTGGAGACACCATATATTTT.

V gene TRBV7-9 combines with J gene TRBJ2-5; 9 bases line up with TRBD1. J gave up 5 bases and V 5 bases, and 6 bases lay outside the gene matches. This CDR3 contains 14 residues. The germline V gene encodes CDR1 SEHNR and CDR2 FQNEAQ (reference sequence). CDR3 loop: CASSAYRGRETQYF. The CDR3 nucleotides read TGTGCCAGCAGCGCCTACAGGGGGCGGGAGACCCAGTACTTC.

CDR3 coding DNA: TGTGCCAGCAATCAAAAACCGGGACTAGCGGGAGAGACCCAGTACTTC. It encodes CASNQKPGLAGETQYF. The chain combines TRBV2 with TRBJ2-5; the match to TRBD2 covers 12 bases. The germline CDR1 and CDR2 sequences are SNHLY and FYNNEI. The V and J ends lost 7 bases and 4 bases, in that order; junction bases with no gene match: 10. The CDR3 extends over 16 amino acids.

Here the CDR3 reads CASSYGDRGEQYF. The CDR3 DNA reads TGTGCCAGCAGTTACGGGGACAGGGGAGAGCAGTACTTC. The chain links TRBV7-6 to TRBJ2-7; 10 bases map to TRBD1. J gave up 7 bases and V 6 bases, and 6 bases lay outside the gene matches. Germline V gene lookup returns CDR1 SGHVS and CDR2 FNYEAQ. CDR3 length: 13 residues.

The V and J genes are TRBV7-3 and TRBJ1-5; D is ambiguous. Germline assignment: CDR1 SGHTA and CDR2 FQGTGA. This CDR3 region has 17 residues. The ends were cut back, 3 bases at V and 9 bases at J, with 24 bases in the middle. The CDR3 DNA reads TGTGCCAGCAGCTTGAGGCCCCCTAGGCTGTCATCGGGGCCCCAGCATTTT. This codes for CASSLRPPRLSSGPQHF. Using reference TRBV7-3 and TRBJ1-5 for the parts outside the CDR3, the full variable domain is GAGVSQTPSNKVTEKGKYVELRCDPISGHTALYWYRQSLGQGPEFLIYFQGTGAADDSGLPNDRFFAVRPEGSVSTLKIQRTERGDSAVYLCASSLRPPRLSSGPQHFGDGTRLSIL.

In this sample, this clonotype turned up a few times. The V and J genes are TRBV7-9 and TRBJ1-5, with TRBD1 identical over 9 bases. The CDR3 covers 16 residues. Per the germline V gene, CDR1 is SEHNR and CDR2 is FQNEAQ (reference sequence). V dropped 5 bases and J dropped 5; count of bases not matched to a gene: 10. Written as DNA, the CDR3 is TGTGCCAGCAGCCTCGCCGGGACAGGGATAGATCAGCCCCAGCATTTT. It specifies CASSLAGTGIDQPQHF. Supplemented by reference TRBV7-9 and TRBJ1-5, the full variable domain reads DTGVSQNPRHKITKRGQNVTFRCDPISEHNRLYWYRQTLGQGPEFLTYFQNEAQLEKSRLLSDRFSAERPKGSFSTLEIQRTEQGDSAMYLCASSLAGTGIDQPQHFGDGTRLSIL.

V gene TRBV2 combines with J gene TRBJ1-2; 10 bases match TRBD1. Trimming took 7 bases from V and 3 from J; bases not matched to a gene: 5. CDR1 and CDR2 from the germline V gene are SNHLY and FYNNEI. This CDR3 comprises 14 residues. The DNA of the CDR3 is TGTGCCAGCACCGGGACAGGGGATTACTATGGCTACACCTTC. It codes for CASTGTGDYYGYTF.

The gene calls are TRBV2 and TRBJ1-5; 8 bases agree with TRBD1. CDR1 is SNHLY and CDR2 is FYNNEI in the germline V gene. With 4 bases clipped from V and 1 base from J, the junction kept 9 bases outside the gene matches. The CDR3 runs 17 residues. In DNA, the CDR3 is TGTGCCAGCAGTGCCCCGCTGACAGGGGCGAGCAATCAGCCCCAGCATTTT. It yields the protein CASSAPLTGASNQPQHF.

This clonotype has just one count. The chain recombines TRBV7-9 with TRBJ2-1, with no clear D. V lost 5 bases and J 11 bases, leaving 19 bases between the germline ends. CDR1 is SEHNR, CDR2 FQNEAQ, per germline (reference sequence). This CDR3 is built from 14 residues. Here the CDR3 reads CASSPGEAGRKQFF. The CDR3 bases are TGTGCCAGCAGCCCTGGAGAGGCAGGACGAAAGCAGTTCTTC.

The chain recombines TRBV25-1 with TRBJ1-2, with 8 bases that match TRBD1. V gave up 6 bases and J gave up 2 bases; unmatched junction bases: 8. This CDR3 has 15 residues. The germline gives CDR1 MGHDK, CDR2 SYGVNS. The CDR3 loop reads CASSPRTGLNYGYTF. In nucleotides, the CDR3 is TGTGCCAGCAGCCCGAGGACAGGGCTAAACTATGGCTACACCTTC.

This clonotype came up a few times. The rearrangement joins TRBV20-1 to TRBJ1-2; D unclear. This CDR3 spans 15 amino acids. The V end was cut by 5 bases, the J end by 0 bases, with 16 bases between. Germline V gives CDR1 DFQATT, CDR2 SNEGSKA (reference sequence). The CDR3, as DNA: TGCAGTGCTGGCAAGGGATACCTCACTAACTATGGCTACACCTTC. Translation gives CSAGKGYLTNYGYTF.

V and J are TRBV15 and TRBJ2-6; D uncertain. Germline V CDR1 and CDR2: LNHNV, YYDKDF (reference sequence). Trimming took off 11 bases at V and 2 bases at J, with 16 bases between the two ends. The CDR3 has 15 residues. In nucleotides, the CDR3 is TGTGCCTGGAGAATCACATGGGCTGGGGCCAACGTCCTGACTTTC. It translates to CAWRITWAGANVLTF.

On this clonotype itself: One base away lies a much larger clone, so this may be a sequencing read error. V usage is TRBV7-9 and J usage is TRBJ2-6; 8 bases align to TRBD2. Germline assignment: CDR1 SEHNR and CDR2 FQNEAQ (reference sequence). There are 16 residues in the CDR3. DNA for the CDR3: TGTGCCAGCAGGTCCTCGGGGGGGTCTGGGGCCGACGTCCTGACTTTC. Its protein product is CASRSSGGSGADVLTF.

CDR3 region: CASSQDDRGNTEAFF. In DNA form, the CDR3 reads TGTGCCAGCAGCCAAGATGATAGGGGGAACACTGAAGCTTTCTTT. The V and J genes are TRBV7-3 and TRBJ1-1; TRBD1 is a possible D gene (5 bases). V was trimmed by 5 bases and J by 1 base, leaving 14 bases between them. Germline values: CDR1 SGHTA, CDR2 FQGTGA. CDR3 length equals 15 residues. The variable domain in full, completed from reference TRBV7-3 and TRBJ1-1, reads GAGVSQTPSNKVTEKGKYVELRCDPISGHTALYWYRQSLGQGPEFLIYFQGTGAADDSGLPNDRFFAVRPEGSVSTLKIQRTERGDSAVYLCASSQDDRGNTEAFFGQGTRLTVV.

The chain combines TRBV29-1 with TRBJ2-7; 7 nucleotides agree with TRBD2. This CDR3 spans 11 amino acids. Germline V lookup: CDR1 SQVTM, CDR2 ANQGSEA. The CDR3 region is CSPSGTYEQYF. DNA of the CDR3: TGCAGTCCTAGCGGTACCTACGAGCAGTACTTC.

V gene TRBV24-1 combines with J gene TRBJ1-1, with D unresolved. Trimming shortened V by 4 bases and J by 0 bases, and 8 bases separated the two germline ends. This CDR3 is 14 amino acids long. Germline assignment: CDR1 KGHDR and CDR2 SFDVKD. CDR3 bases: TGTGCCACCAGTGAGGGGATCATGAACACTGAAGCTTTCTTT. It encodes CATSEGIMNTEAFF.

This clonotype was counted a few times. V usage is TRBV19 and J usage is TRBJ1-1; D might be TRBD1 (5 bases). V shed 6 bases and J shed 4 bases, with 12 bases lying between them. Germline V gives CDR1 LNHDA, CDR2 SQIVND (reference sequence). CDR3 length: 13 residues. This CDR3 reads CASSRASSTEAFF. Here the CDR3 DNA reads TGTGCCAGTAGCAGGGCCTCGAGCACTGAAGCTTTCTTT.